This T cell receptor (beta chain) was obtained from a study of tumor-infiltrating lymphocytes in primary liver carcinoma. Study results and limitations: Pairs of tumor regions overlapped more than tumor-adjacent and tumor-blood pairs did. The difference in top-250-clone fraction between tumors and blood was significant, favoring tumors (p = 0.039).

For each extraction, RNA and DNA were obtained together from roughly 20-30 mg of unsorted bulk tissue. Patients had primary liver carcinoma treated by surgical resection. Among the patients, all had chronic HBV infection and none had been treated. This clonotype is labeled medium-sized. Its antigen is still unknown. Trimming took off 3 bases at V and 5 bases at J, with 5 bases between the two ends. CDR1 and CDR2 from the germline V gene are SGHAT and FQNNGV. The CDR3 has 13 amino acids. The researchers produced TCR beta cDNA from around 500 ng total RNA with a constant-region primer. Construction of TCR beta libraries relied on three successive nested multiplex PCR rounds employing slightly modified ARM-PCR. Amplification in the first two PCR rounds was performed using TRBV1-TRBV30 forward primers and a C-beta reverse primer for about 10 cycles each. TCRdb ran MiXCR on the multiplex PCR reads and lists one entry per CDR3 protein. The data contain about 92,000 distinct CDR3 sequences, around 70% of them singletons.

The clonotype originates from a man aged 40-50 years with primary liver carcinoma and hepatitis B virus infection. V gene TRBV11-2 combines with J gene TRBJ1-6, with D unclear. The specimen sequenced was tumor-adjacent normal liver tissue. CDR3 sequence reads: CASSLIHNSPLHF. CDR3 nucleotide sequence: TGTGCCAGCAGCTTGATCCATAATTCACCCCTCCACTTT.